Listed here are 14 T cell receptor beta chains from one sample, sequenced in a study of cytomegalovirus exposure and HLA in healthy donors (TCRdb year 2017). Libraries were built with the immunoSEQ multiplex PCR assay. For the multiplex PCR, a mixture combining 60 forward primers for TCR Vbeta segments and 13 reverse primers for TCR Jbeta segments was used. Sourced from immuneACCESS, this table was stored by TCRdb with only in-frame sequences that have V and J called. A share of the clones is absent; for the studies checked, an unresolved V gene accounts for under half, and the remainder has no known explanation. The table for this sample lists some 190,000 clones; around 76% of them were counted only once. The ten biggest clones cover about 1.5% of the sample. Sequencing was done on a sample of PBMCs. The receptors stem from a man aged 35-49 years in good health and CMV-seronegative.

The V call is TRBV9, the J call TRBJ2-2; D gene ambiguous. There are 13 residues in the CDR3. Germline values: CDR1 SGDLS, CDR2 YYNGEE. Trimming shortened V by 3 bases and J by 5 bases, and 8 bases separated the two germline ends. The CDR3 DNA sequence: TGTGCCAGCAGCGGGCAGATTACCGGGGAGCTGTTTTTT. This translates into CASSGQITGELFF.

The V and J genes are TRBV27 and TRBJ2-7; D not certain. Germline loops: CDR1 MNHEY, CDR2 SMNVEV (reference sequence). CDR3 length: 14 amino acids. Trimming removed 3 bases from V and 3 bases from J, with 12 bases in between. The CDR3 DNA is TGTGCCAGCAGTTTTGGCTCGGGTAGCTACGAGCAGTACTTC. Protein: CASSFGSGSYEQYF.

This clone was seen more than once but under ten times. V and J are TRBV30 and TRBJ1-2; D may be TRBD1 (5 bases). CDR1 GTSNPN and CDR2 SVGIG come from the germline V gene (reference sequence). Trimming left V 0 bases short and J 1 base short, with 6 bases between. The CDR3 is 13 residues long. Written as DNA, the CDR3 is TGTGCCTGGAGTGTGGACAATAACTATGGCTACACCTTC. It is translated as CAWSVDNNYGYTF.

This sequence joins TRBV5-4 and TRBJ2-3; unclear D gene. This CDR3 comprises 13 residues. Germline V lookup: CDR1 SGHNT, CDR2 YYREEE (reference sequence). Deletions cut 1 base from V and 5 bases from J, with 8 bases between. The chain's CDR3 is CASSLTFLDTQYF. The CDR3 DNA is TGTGCCAGCAGCTTGACTTTTTTAGATACGCAGTATTTT.

This clone was observed a few times. The V and J genes are TRBV5-1 and TRBJ2-1; TRBD1 aligns across 7 bases. This CDR3 has 16 residues. V was clipped by 4 bases and J by 3 bases; unmatched bases: 10. Germline assignment: CDR1 SGHRS and CDR2 YFSETQ. The CDR3 DNA is TGCGCCAGCAGCCGGATTCCCGGGACAGACTACAATGAGCAGTTCTTC. Translation gives CASSRIPGTDYNEQFF. The whole variable domain, remainder taken from reference TRBV5-1 and TRBJ2-1, is KAGVTQTPRYLIKTRGQQVTLSCSPISGHRSVSWYQQTPGQGLQFLFEYFSETQRNKGNFPGRFSGRQFSNSRSEMNVSTLELGDSALYLCASSRIPGTDYNEQFFGPGTRLTVL.

The chain couples TRBV13 to TRBJ2-7; 9 nucleotides line up with TRBD1. This CDR3 has 15 residues. V shed 4 bases, J shed 2 bases, and the junction held 6 bases outside the gene matches. CDR1 is PRHDT, CDR2 FYEKMQ, per germline (reference sequence). CDR3: CASSWDRVSPYEQYF. The CDR3 nucleotides are TGTGCCAGCAGCTGGGACAGGGTGAGCCCCTACGAGCAGTACTTC. The entire variable domain, with the rest obtained from reference TRBV13 and TRBJ2-7, is as follows: AAGVIQSPRHLIKEKRETATLKCYPIPRHDTVYWYQQGPGQDPQFLISFYEKMQSDKGSIPDRFSAQQFSDYHSELNMSSLELGDSALYFCASSWDRVSPYEQYFGPGTRLTVT.

The chain uses TRBV7-2 and TRBJ2-1; 11 bases line up with TRBD2. V lost 5 bases to trimming and J lost 12 bases; unmatched junction nucleotides: 15. This CDR3 has 16 residues. Germline V lookup: CDR1 SGHTA, CDR2 FQGNSA. The CDR3 protein is CASSLSSNSGRVGQFF. The CDR3 DNA sequence: TGTGCCAGCAGCCTGAGCTCGAATAGCGGGAGGGTCGGGCAGTTCTTC.

The CDR3 bases are TGTGCCAGCAGCCCACAGAGTAAATCTGGGGCCAACGTCCTGACTTTC. This gives the protein CASSPQSKSGANVLTF. The chain links TRBV7-3 to TRBJ2-6; D gene uncertain. CDR1 and CDR2 from the germline V gene are SGHTA and FQGTGA. This CDR3 region has 16 residues. V shed 5 bases and J shed 1 base, with 12 bases lying between them.

In this sample, this clone turned up once. The chain uses TRBV7-9 and TRBJ1-5; perhaps TRBD1 as D (6 bases). CDR3 length: 17 residues. Germline CDR1 is SEHNR and CDR2 is FQNEAQ (reference sequence). V was trimmed by 1 base and J by 5 bases, leaving 18 bases between them. As DNA, the CDR3 is TGTGCCAGCAGCTTAGGAGGGCGGGCAGGGGATTATCAGCCCCAGCATTTT. Residues: CASSLGGRAGDYQPQHF. The variable domain in full, completed from reference TRBV7-9 and TRBJ1-5, reads DTGVSQNPRHKITKRGQNVTFRCDPISEHNRLYWYRQTLGQGPEFLTYFQNEAQLEKSRLLSDRFSAERPKGSFSTLEIQRTEQGDSAMYLCASSLGGRAGDYQPQHFGDGTRLSIL.

This sequence joins TRBV28 and TRBJ1-5, with 7 bases fitting TRBD1. CDR1 and CDR2 (germline): MDHEN, SYDVKM. This CDR3 has 17 amino acids. V shed 3 bases, J shed 4 bases, and the junction held 12 bases outside the gene matches. The CDR3 sequence is CASSFGLKGGKNQPQHF. DNA of the CDR3: TGTGCCAGCAGTTTTGGACTAAAAGGGGGCAAGAATCAGCCCCAGCATTTT.

The V and J genes are TRBV6-6 and TRBJ1-1; TRBD1 matches 9 bases. V shed 2 bases and J 6 bases; nucleotides not matched to a gene: 7. Per germline, CDR1 MNHNY and CDR2 SVGAGI (reference sequence). CDR3 length: 15 residues. The CDR3 loop is CASSYPGTGSPEAFF. DNA of the CDR3: TGTGCCAGCAGTTACCCCGGGACAGGGTCCCCTGAAGCTTTCTTT.

This chain uses TRBV6-1 with TRBJ2-7, with 7 positions matching TRBD2. The CDR3 extends over 15 amino acids. Germline V gene sequence: CDR1 MNHNS, CDR2 SASEGT. The V and J ends lost 3 bases and 0 bases, in that order; junction bases with no gene match: 5. CDR3 protein: CASSEGGLGSYEQYF. CDR3 in DNA: TGTGCCAGCAGTGAGGGAGGGCTGGGCTCCTACGAGCAGTACTTC.

This clone came up a few times. V and J are TRBV28 and TRBJ1-2; 7 bases align to TRBD1. The CDR3 extends over 15 amino acids. The junction had 15 bases not matched to a gene; V was cut back by 7 bases and J by 7 bases. Germline V lookup: CDR1 MDHEN, CDR2 SYDVKM. The CDR3 loop reads CASTPPRGGYSGYTF. The CDR3 DNA is TGTGCCAGCACTCCCCCCCGAGGGGGCTATAGTGGCTACACCTTC.

This clone was counted a single time. The V call is TRBV4-1, the J call TRBJ2-1, with TRBD2 matching 8 bases. This CDR3 is 16 amino acids long. Germline CDR1 is MGHRA and CDR2 is YSYEKL. The junction had 12 bases not matched to a gene; V was cut back by 4 bases and J by 7 bases. Here the CDR3 reads CASSPVPGTRRNEQFF. The CDR3, as DNA: TGCGCCAGCAGCCCAGTTCCGGGGACTAGGAGGAATGAGCAGTTCTTC.